Listed below are T cell receptor beta chains from one sample, sequenced in a study of blood T cells in healthy people across ages. Each CDR3 protein gets one entry after TCRdb re-called the 5' RACE reads with MiXCR. The table includes 350,000 to 450,000 distinct CDR3 sequences, 50% to 60% detected once. The source material was blood. The receptors were sampled from a man aged 55 to 70 in good health. CDR3s include the opening cysteine and the closing phenylalanine or tryptophan. Each record gives: clone size, V gene, D gene, J gene, CDR3 protein, CDR3 DNA. The D gene is left open where the match is weak. A clone size is listed for some rows: how often the clone was seen (once, few, many), or a class if it is expanded.

>-|TRBV7-2|-|TRBJ2-5
CASSDVQVGTQYF
TGTGCCAGCAGCGATGTCCAAGTCGGGACCCAGTACTTC
>-|TRBV10-3|-|TRBJ1-5
CATKRGASSNQPQHF
TGTGCCACCAAGCGGGGGGCTTCAAGCAATCAGCCCCAGCATTTT
>-|TRBV4-3|-|TRBJ2-1
CASSPRRGPSYNEQFF
TGCGCCAGCAGCCCCCGGAGAGGACCCTCCTACAATGAGCAGTTCTTC
>-|TRBV6-4|-|TRBJ1-1
CASSDGVKGTEAFF
TGTGCCAGCAGTGACGGGGTGAAGGGCACTGAAGCTTTCTTT
>few|TRBV6-1|TRBD2|TRBJ2-7
CASTPGTSGYYEQYF
TGTGCCAGCACTCCCGGGACTAGCGGTTACTACGAGCAGTACTTC
>-|TRBV27|TRBD1|TRBJ2-7
CACKVGASDRGHEQYF
TGTGCCTGCAAGGTGGGGGCCTCGGACAGGGGCCACGAGCAGTACTTC
>-|TRBV6-5|-|TRBJ1-2
CASSLGTFNYGYTF
TGTGCCAGCAGTCTCGGGACATTTAACTATGGCTACACCTTC
>-|TRBV7-2|-|TRBJ1-4
CASSGRTKDGPTNEKLFF
TGTGCCAGCAGCGGGCGGACGAAAGACGGACCAACTAATGAAAAACTGTTTTTT
>-|TRBV7-9|TRBD1|TRBJ1-1
CASSIDRVNTEAFF
TGTGCCAGCAGCATCGACAGGGTGAACACTGAAGCTTTCTTT
>-|TRBV20-1|-|TRBJ2-5
CSALSPSVPETQYF
TGCAGTGCTCTCTCCCCCAGCGTGCCCGAGACCCAGTACTTC
>-|TRBV15|TRBD1|TRBJ1-2
CATSVRTGSHGNTF
TGTGCCACCAGCGTTCGGACAGGATCTCATGGCAACACCTTC
>-|TRBV4-2|TRBD2|TRBJ2-3
CASSQGGGPLDTQYF
TGTGCCAGCAGCCAGGGGGGAGGGCCGTTGGATACGCAGTATTTT
>few|TRBV14|-|TRBJ1-3
CASSQEGPIYF
TGTGCCAGCAGCCAGGAAGGTCCCATATATTTT
>-|TRBV7-9|-|TRBJ2-1
CASSQLVWNEQFF
TGTGCCAGCAGCCAACTGGTTTGGAATGAGCAGTTCTTC
>many|TRBV9|-|TRBJ2-3
CASSVAPEATQYF
TGTGCCAGCAGCGTAGCTCCCGAAGCTACGCAGTATTTT
>-|TRBV6-5|-|TRBJ2-6
CASTLGGSGANVLTF
TGTGCCAGCACATTAGGGGGCTCTGGGGCCAACGTCCTGACTTTC
>-|TRBV28|-|TRBJ2-3
CASPKGGATDTQYF
TGTGCCAGCCCTAAGGGGGGGGCGACAGATACGCAGTATTTT
>-|TRBV7-7|-|TRBJ2-3
CASAEGDTQYF
TGTGCTAGCGCCGAGGGAGATACGCAGTATTTT
>few|TRBV29-1|-|TRBJ2-7
CSVRWSYEQYF
TGCAGCGTTCGGTGGTCCTACGAGCAGTACTTC
>-|TRBV24-1|TRBD2|TRBJ2-1
CATSDPSGSIHEQFF
TGTGCCACCAGTGATCCTAGCGGGAGTATCCATGAGCAGTTCTTC
>few|TRBV6-6|-|TRBJ2-4
CASGRPKNIQYF
TGTGCCAGCGGACGACCAAAAAACATTCAGTACTTC
>-|TRBV7-3|-|TRBJ2-1
CASSPGLGGYNEQFF
TGTGCCAGCAGCCCCGGACTAGGGGGGTACAATGAGCAGTTCTTC
>few|TRBV12-3/TRBV12-4|-|TRBJ1-6
CASSLANSPLHF
TGTGCCAGCAGTTTAGCTAATTCACCCCTCCACTTT
>-|TRBV15|-|TRBJ1-5
CATSGHRGRQPQHF
TGTGCCACCAGCGGCCACCGAGGCCGCCAGCCCCAGCATTTT
>-|TRBV28|-|TRBJ2-7
CASSPGTARGAQYF
TGTGCCAGCAGCCCTGGGACTGCCCGCGGGGCCCAGTACTTC
>-|TRBV20-1|TRBD2|TRBJ2-1
CSAGLAGVYEQFF
TGCAGTGCTGGCCTAGCGGGAGTGTATGAGCAGTTCTTC
>-|TRBV7-2|TRBD1|TRBJ2-7
CASSTLQGEQYF
TGTGCCAGCAGCACACTACAGGGGGAGCAGTACTTC
>-|TRBV12-3/TRBV12-4|TRBD2|TRBJ2-7
CASSFNGGASEQYF
TGTGCCAGCAGTTTCAACGGGGGGGCGAGCGAGCAGTACTTC
>-|TRBV20-1|-|TRBJ2-2
CSASRRGPNTGELFF
TGCAGTGCTAGTCGGCGGGGCCCAAACACCGGGGAGCTGTTTTTT
>-|TRBV5-1|TRBD2|TRBJ2-5
CASTPLAGAQETQYF
TGCGCCAGCACCCCATTAGCGGGGGCTCAAGAGACCCAGTACTTC
>few|TRBV10-3|TRBD2|TRBJ2-7
CATGGVAYEQYF
TGTGCCACCGGGGGGGTGGCCTACGAGCAGTACTTC